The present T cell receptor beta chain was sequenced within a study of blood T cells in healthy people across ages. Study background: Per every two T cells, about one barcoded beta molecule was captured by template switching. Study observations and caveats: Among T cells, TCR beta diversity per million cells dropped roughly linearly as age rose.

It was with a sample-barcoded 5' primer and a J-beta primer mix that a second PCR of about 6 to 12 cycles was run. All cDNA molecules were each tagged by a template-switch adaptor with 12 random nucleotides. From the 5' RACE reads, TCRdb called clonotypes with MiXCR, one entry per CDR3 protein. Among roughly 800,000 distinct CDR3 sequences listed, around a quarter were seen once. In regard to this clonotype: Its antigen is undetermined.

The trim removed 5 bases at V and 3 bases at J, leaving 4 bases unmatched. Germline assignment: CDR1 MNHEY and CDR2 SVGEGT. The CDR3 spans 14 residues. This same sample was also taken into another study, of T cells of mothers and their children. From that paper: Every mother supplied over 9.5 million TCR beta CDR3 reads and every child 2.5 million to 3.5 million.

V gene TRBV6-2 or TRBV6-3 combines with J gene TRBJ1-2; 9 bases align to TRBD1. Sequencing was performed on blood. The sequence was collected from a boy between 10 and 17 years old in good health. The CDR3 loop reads CASSTRTGDYGYTF. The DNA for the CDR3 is TGTGCCAGCAGTACCCGGACAGGGGACTATGGCTACACCTTC.